This T cell receptor beta chain was documented in a study of lymphopenia after photon versus proton radiotherapy (dated by TCRdb to about 2019). With respect to the entire study: Photon and proton radiation therapy were compared by the study for their immunological effects in patients with gastrointestinal tumors who developed high-grade lymphopenia. The goal of the study was to characterize the differences between the two radiation modalities in how they affect the immune system. The roughly 20 patients in the cohort had gastrointestinal tumors, were treated with either photon or proton therapy, and subsequently developed lymphopenia.

Regarding this clone: This receptor's antigen is unknown. No quality values exist for individual bases; no much larger clone is one base distant.

Study-wide conclusions, independent of this receptor: The survival association was examined only in patients who died, and the authors described better survival with proton therapy as a possibility, not as a demonstrated result. During treatment, patients who received photon therapy lost naive T cells and TCR diversity and gained effector/memory populations, whereas patients who received proton therapy remained relatively stable. Across the cohort, among patients who died, a greater drop in TCR diversity after the nadir was inversely correlated with overall survival time. After the lymphocyte count nadir, oligoclonal expansion, especially of CD8+ Temra cells, was observed in photon-treated repertoires, and the drop in diversity was driven by this expansion.

Library prep was done by the immunoSEQ multiplex PCR assay. T cell repertoires were profiled by deep sequencing of rearranged TCR beta loci, alongside multiparametric flow cytometry. TCRdb re-hosts the immuneACCESS table, in-frame sequences only. Its copies lack some clones; in the studies checked, an unresolved V gene accounts for under half of them, and the cause for the rest is not known. The sample table lists about 20,000 clones, just under 85% of them with a count of one. Under 3.5% of the sample goes to the ten largest clones. The sample consisted of peripheral blood, taken from a patient treated with photon-based radiotherapy. The source is a woman between 50 and 59 years old with pancreatic cancer.

At the DNA level, the sequence is TGTGCCAGCAGCTTCGGTAGCTCAGGTATGGGGAGACAAGAGACCCAGTACTTC. The encoded protein is CASSFGSSGMGRQETQYF. The sequence is built from TRBV5-5 and TRBJ2-5; the D gene is perhaps TRBD2, on 5 matching bases. From the cysteine through the phenylalanine, the CDR3 covers 18 amino acids. Only the CDR3 portion is preserved as DNA: 54 bases, with reading frame beginning at the first base. Cut back by 2 bases and 2 bases, the V and J ends lie 22 bases apart. CDR1 and CDR2 are read off the germline V gene (reference sequence) as SGHKS and YYEKEE.